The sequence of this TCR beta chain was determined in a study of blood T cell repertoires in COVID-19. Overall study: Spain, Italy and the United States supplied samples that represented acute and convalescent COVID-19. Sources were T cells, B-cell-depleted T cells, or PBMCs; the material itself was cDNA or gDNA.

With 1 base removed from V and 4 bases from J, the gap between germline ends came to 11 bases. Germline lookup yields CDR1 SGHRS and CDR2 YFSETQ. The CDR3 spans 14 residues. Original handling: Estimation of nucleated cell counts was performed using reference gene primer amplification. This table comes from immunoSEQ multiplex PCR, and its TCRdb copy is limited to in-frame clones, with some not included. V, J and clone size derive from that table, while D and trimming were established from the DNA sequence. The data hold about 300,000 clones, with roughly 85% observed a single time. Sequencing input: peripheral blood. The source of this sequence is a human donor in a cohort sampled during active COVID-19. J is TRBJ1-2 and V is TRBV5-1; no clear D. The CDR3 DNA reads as TGCGCCAGCAGCTTGACAGACGCCCGCTATGGCTACACCTTC. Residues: CASSLTDARYGYTF.